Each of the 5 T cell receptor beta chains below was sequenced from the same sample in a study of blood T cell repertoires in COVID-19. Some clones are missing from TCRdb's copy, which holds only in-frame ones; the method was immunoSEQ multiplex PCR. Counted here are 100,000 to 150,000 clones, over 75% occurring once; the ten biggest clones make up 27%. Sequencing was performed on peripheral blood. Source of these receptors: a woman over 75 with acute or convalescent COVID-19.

The CDR3: CSASEGRATEAFF. The CDR3 nucleotides read TGCAGTGCTAGTGAGGGGCGAGCCACTGAAGCTTTCTTT. The J gene is TRBJ1-1, the V gene TRBV20-1, with D perhaps matching TRBD1 (5 bases). Germline CDR1 reads DFQATT; CDR2 reads SNEGSKA (reference sequence). CDR3 length equals 13 residues. V was pared by 3 bases and J by 4 bases, with 12 bases between.

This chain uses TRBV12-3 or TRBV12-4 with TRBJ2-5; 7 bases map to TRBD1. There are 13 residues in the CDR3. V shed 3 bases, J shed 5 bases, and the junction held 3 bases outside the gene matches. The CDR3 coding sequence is TGTGCCAGCAGTTTGACAGGGCGGGAGACCCAGTACTTC. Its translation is CASSLTGRETQYF.

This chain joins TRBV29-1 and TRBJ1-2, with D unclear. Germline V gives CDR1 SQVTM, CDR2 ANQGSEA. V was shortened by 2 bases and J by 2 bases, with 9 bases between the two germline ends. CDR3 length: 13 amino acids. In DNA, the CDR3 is TGCAGCGTTGAATTGGACTCAAACTATGGCTACACCTTC. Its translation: CSVELDSNYGYTF.

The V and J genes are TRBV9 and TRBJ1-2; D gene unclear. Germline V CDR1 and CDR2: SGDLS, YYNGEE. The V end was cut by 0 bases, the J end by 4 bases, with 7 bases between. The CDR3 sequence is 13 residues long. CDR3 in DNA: TGTGCCAGCAGCGTAGACAGATCCTATGGCTACACCTTC. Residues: CASSVDRSYGYTF.

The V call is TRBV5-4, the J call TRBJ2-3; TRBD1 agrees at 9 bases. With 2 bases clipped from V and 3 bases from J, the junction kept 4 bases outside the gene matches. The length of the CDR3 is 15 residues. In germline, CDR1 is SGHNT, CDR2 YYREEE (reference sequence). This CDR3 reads CASSLLQGATDTQYF. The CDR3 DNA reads TGTGCCAGCAGCTTATTACAGGGGGCAACAGATACGCAGTATTTT.